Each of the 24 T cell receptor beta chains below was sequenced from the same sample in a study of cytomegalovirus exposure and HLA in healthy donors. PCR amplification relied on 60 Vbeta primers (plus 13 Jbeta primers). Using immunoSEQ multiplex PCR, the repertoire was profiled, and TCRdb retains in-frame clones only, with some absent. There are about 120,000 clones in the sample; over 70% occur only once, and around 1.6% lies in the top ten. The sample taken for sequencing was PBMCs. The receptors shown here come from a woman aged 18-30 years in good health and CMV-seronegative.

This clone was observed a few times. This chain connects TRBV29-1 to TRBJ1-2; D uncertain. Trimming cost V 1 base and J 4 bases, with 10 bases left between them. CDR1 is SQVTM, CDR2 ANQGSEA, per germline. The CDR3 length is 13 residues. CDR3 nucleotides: TGCAGCGTTGAAGCACTAAGGCCCTATGGCTACACCTTC. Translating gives CSVEALRPYGYTF.

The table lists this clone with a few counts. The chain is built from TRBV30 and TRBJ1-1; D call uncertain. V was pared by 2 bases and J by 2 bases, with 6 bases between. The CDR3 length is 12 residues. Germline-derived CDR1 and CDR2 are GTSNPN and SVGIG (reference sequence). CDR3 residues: CAWSRRNTEAFF. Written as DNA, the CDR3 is TGTGCCTGGAGTAGGAGAAACACTGAAGCTTTCTTT.

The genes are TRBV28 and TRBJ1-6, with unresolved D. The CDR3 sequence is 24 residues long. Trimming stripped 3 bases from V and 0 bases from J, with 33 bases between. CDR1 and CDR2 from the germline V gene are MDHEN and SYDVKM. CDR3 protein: CASSLGWQNPSFPAGSSYNSPLHF. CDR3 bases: TGTGCCAGCAGTTTGGGGTGGCAGAACCCGAGTTTTCCGGCGGGTAGCTCCTATAATTCACCCCTCCACTTT.

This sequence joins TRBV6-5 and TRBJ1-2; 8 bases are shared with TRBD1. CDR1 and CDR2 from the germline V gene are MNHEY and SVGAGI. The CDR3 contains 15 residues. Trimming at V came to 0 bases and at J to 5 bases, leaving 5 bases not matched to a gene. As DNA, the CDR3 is TGTGCCAGCAGTTACTCATCAGGGGGCGGGTATGGCTACACCTTC. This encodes CASSYSSGGGYGYTF.

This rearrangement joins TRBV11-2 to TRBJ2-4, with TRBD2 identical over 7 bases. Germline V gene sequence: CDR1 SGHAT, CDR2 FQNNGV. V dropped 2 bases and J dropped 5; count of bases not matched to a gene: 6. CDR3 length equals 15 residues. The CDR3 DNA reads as TGTGCCAGCAGCTTAATAAAACGGGGGGAAAACATTCAGTACTTC. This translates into CASSLIKRGENIQYF. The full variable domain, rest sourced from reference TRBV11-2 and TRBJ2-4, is EAGVAQSPRYKIIEKRQSVAFWCNPISGHATLYWYQQILGQGPKLLIQFQNNGVVDDSQLPKDRFSAERLKGVDSTLKIQPAKLEDSAVYLCASSLIKRGENIQYFGAGTRLSVL.

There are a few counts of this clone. CDR3 DNA: TGCGCCAGCAGCCAAGGGACGAAGGGGGCCGAGACCCAGTACTTC. Protein: CASSQGTKGAETQYF. The J gene is TRBJ2-5, the V gene TRBV4-1, with 7 positions matching TRBD1. Per germline, CDR1 MGHRA and CDR2 YSYEKL. V lost 1 base to trimming and J lost 5 bases; unmatched junction nucleotides: 7. CDR3 length: 15 residues.

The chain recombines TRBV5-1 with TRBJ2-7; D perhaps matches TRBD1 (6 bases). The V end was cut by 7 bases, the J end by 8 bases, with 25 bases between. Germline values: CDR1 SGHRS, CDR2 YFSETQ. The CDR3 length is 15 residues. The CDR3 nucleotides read TGCGCCAGCTCAGCGAGCCGCGTGGGGGCAGTGAAGCAGTACTTC. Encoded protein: CASSASRVGAVKQYF.

CDR3 region: CASSLAGNNGQPQHF. For the CDR3, the DNA is TGCGCCAGCAGCTTGGCGGGGAATAACGGGCAGCCCCAGCATTTT. The chain is built from TRBV5-1 and TRBJ1-5; D not resolved. The CDR3 is 15 amino acids. Germline loops: CDR1 SGHRS, CDR2 YFSETQ. V was shortened by 0 bases and J by 7 bases, with 14 bases between the two germline ends. The variable domain in full, with the rest retrieved from reference TRBV5-1 and TRBJ1-5, is KAGVTQTPRYLIKTRGQQVTLSCSPISGHRSVSWYQQTPGQGLQFLFEYFSETQRNKGNFPGRFSGRQFSNSRSEMNVSTLELGDSALYLCASSLAGNNGQPQHFGDGTRLSIL.

CDR3 residues: CASSRGAPLYGYTF. The DNA of the CDR3 is TGTGCCAGCAGCAGAGGCGCCCCCCTCTATGGCTACACCTTC. The chain recombines TRBV7-9 with TRBJ1-2; D uncertain. Trimming took off 5 bases at V and 4 bases at J, with 14 bases between the two ends. CDR3 length: 14 amino acids. From germline, CDR1 is SEHNR and CDR2 FQNEAQ (reference sequence).

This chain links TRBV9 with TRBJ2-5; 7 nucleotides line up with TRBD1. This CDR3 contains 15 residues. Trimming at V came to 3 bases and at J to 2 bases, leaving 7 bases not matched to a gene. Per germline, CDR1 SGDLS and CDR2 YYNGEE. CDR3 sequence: CASSAHRDSQETQYF. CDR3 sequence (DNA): TGTGCCAGCAGCGCCCATCGGGACAGTCAAGAGACCCAGTACTTC.

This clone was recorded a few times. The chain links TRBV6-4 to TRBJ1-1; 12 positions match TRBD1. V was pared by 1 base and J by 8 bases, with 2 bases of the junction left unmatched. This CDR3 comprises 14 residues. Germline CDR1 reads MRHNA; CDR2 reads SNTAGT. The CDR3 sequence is CASSDLGTGGEAFF. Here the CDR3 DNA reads TGTGCCAGCAGTGACTTGGGGACAGGGGGCGAAGCTTTCTTT.

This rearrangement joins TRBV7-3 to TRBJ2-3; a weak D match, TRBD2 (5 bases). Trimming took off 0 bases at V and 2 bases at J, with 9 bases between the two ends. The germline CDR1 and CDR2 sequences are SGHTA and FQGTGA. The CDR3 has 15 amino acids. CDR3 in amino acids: CASSLTGEITDTQYF. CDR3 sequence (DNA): TGTGCCAGCAGCTTAACCGGGGAGATCACAGATACGCAGTATTTT.

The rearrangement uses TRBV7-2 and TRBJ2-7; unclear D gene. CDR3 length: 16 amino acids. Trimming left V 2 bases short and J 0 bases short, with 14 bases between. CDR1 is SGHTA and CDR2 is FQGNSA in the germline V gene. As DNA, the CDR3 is TGTGCCAGCAGCTTATTTGGGCCCGGTGACTCCTACGAGCAGTACTTC. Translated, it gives CASSLFGPGDSYEQYF.

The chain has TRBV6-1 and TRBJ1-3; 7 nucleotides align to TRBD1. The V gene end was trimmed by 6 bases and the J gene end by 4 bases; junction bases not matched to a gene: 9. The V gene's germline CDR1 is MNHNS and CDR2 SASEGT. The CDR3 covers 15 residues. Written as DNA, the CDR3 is TGTGCCAGCAGCGTCCTTGGGGACAGAGGAAACACCATATATTTT. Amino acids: CASSVLGDRGNTIYF.

The CDR3 region is CASSMGTGRQETQYF. The DNA for the CDR3 is TGTGCCAGTAGTATGGGGACCGGGAGGCAAGAGACCCAGTACTTC. The rearrangement uses TRBV19 and TRBJ2-5; the match to TRBD2 covers 7 bases. Per germline, CDR1 LNHDA and CDR2 SQIVND (reference sequence). J was trimmed by 2 bases and V by 3 bases; bases with no gene match: 6. CDR3 size: 15 residues.

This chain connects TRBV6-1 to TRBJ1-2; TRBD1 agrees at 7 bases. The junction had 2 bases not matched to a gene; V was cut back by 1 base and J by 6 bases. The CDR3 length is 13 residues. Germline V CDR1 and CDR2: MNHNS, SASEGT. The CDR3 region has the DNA TGTGCCAGCAGTGAAGTGAGGGGGCATGGCTACACCTTC. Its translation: CASSEVRGHGYTF.

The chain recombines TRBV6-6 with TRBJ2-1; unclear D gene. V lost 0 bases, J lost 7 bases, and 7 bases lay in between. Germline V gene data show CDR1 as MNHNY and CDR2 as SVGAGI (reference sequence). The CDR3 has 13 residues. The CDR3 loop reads CASSYSIANEQFF. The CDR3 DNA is TGTGCCAGCAGTTACTCGATAGCTAATGAGCAGTTCTTC.

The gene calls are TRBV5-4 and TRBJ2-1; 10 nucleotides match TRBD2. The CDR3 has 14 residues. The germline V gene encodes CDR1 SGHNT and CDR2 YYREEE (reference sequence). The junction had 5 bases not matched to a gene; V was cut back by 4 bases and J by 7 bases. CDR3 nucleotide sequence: TGTGCCAGCAGCCCGGGACTAGCGCGGAATGAGCAGTTCTTC. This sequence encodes CASSPGLARNEQFF.

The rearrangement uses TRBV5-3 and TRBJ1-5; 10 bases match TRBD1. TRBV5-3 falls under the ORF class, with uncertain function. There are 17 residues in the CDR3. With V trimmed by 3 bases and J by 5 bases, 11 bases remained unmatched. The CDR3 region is CARSSSLSGQGYQPQHF. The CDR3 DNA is TGTGCCAGAAGCTCCTCCCTATCGGGACAGGGGTATCAGCCCCAGCATTTT.

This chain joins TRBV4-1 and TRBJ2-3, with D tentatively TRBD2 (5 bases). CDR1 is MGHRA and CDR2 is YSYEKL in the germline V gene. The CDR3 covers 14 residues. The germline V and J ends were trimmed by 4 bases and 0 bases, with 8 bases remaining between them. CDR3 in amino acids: CASSPRVSTDTQYF. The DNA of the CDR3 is TGCGCCAGCAGCCCGAGGGTTAGCACAGATACGCAGTATTTT.

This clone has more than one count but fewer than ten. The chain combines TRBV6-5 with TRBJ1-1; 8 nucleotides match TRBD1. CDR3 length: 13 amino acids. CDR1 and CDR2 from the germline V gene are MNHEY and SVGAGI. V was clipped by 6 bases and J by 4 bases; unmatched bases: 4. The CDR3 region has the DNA TGTGCCAGCAGGGACAGGGTGAGCACTGAAGCTTTCTTT. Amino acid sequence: CASRDRVSTEAFF.

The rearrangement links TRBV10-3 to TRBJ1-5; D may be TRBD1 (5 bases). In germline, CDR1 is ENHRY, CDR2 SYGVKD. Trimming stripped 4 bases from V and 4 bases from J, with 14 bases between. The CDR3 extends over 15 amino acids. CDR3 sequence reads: CAISVGQDLNQPQHF. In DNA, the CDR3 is TGTGCCATCAGTGTGGGGCAGGACCTGAATCAGCCCCAGCATTTT.

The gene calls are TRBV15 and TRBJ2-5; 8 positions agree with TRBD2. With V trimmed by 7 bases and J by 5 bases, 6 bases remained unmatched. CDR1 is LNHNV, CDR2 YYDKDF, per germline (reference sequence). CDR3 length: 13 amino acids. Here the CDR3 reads CATTGGAWETQYF. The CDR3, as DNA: TGTGCCACCACCGGGGGGGCTTGGGAGACCCAGTACTTC.

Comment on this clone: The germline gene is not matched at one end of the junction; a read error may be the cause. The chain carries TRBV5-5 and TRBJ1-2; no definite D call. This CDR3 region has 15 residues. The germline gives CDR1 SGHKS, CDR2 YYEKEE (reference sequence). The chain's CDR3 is CASSQEDVSKYGYTF. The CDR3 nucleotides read TGTGCCAGCAGTCAAGAAGATGTCTCTAAGTATGGCTACACCTTC.